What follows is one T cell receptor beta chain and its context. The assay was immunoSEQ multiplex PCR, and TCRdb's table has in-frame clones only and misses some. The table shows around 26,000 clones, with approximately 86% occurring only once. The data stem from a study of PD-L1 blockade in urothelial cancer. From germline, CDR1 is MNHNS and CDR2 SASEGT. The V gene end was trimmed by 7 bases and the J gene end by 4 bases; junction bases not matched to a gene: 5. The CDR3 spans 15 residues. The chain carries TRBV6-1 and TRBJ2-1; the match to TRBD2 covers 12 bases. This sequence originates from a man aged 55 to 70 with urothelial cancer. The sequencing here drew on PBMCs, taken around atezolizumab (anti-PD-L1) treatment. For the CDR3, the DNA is TGTGCCAGCATCCTTACTAGCGGGGGGTACAATGAGCAGTTCTTC. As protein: CASILTSGGYNEQFF.